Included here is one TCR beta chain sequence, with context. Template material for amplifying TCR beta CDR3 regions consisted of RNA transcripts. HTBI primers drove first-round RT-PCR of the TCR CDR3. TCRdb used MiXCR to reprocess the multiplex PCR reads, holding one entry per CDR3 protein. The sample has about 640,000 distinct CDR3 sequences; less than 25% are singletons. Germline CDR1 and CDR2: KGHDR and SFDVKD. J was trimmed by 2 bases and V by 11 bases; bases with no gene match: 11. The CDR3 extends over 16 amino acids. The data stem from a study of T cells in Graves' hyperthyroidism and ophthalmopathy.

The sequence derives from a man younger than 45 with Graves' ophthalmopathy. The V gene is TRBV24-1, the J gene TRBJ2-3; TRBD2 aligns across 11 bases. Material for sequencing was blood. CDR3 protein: CASRPSGRRDTDTQYF. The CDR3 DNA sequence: TGTGCCAGCAGGCCTAGCGGGAGGAGAGACACAGATACGCAGTATTTT.